The 25 T cell receptor beta chains in this list originate from one sample, sequenced in a study of control samples from healthy donors and cancer patients. The assay was immunoSEQ multiplex PCR, and TCRdb's table has in-frame clones only and misses some. The sample shows about 75,000 clones, roughly 80% of them seen only once. The sample taken for sequencing was blood. The receptors shown here come from a man aged 50 or older in good health.

This clone was found once. This chain joins TRBV5-1 and TRBJ1-2; 12 positions agree with TRBD1. V gave up 4 bases and J gave up 5 bases; unmatched junction bases: 9. Germline CDR1 reads SGHRS; CDR2 reads YFSETQ. This CDR3 is built from 16 residues. This chain's CDR3 is CASSGGTGGARYGYTF. The CDR3, as DNA: TGCGCCAGCAGCGGCGGGACAGGGGGCGCGAGGTATGGCTACACCTTC.

This clone was seen just once. The chain couples TRBV4-1 to TRBJ2-1; TRBD2 agrees at 8 bases. The germline CDR1 and CDR2 sequences are MGHRA and YSYEKL. CDR3 length: 14 residues. The junction had 10 bases not matched to a gene; V was cut back by 6 bases and J by 9 bases. The CDR3 reads CASRDAGGDGEQFF. CDR3 DNA: TGCGCCAGCAGGGACGCGGGAGGTGATGGTGAGCAGTTCTTC.

V usage is TRBV9 and J usage is TRBJ1-2; D remains ambiguous. Per germline, CDR1 SGDLS and CDR2 YYNGEE. The ends were cut back, 4 bases at V and 3 bases at J, with 16 bases in the middle. The CDR3 contains 15 residues. The CDR3 here is CASSPRQARDYGYTF. CDR3 bases: TGTGCCAGCAGCCCACGGCAGGCCCGCGACTATGGCTACACCTTC.

V is TRBV12-3 or TRBV12-4 and J is TRBJ2-2; weak D call: TRBD1 (6 bases). Trimming removed 7 bases from V and 5 bases from J, with 11 bases in between. CDR3 length: 13 amino acids. The CDR3: CASISGVTGELFF. The CDR3 region has the DNA TGTGCCAGCATTTCAGGGGTTACCGGGGAGCTGTTTTTT.

V usage is TRBV3-1 (or the pseudogene TRBV3-2) and J usage is TRBJ1-6; D unresolved. Trimming took off 3 bases at V and 11 bases at J, with 11 bases between the two ends. Germline-derived CDR1 and CDR2 are LGHDT and YNNKEL (reference sequence). This CDR3 has 13 residues. CDR3 nucleotides: TGTGCCAGCAGCCAGAACGGCGAAACACCCCTCCACTTT. Translated: CASSQNGETPLHF.

This sequence joins TRBV9 and TRBJ1-3; D unclear. Germline-derived CDR1 and CDR2 are SGDLS and YYNGEE. Trimming shortened V by 3 bases and J by 5 bases, and 6 bases separated the two germline ends. The CDR3 runs to 12 residues. CDR3 nucleotide sequence: TGTGCCAGCAGCGCTGAACGAAACACCATATATTTT. Translation: CASSAERNTIYF.

J is TRBJ1-1 and V is TRBV3-1 (or the pseudogene TRBV3-2); weak D call: TRBD1 (6 bases). V was shortened by 0 bases and J by 2 bases, with 16 bases between the two germline ends. Germline V CDR1 and CDR2: LGHDT, YNNKEL (reference sequence). The CDR3 sequence is 17 residues long. DNA of the CDR3: TGTGCCAGCAGCCAAGATTTTTTACAGGGCCTTAACACTGAAGCTTTCTTT. The encoded protein is CASSQDFLQGLNTEAFF.

Only a few counts were recorded for this clone. This chain joins TRBV24-1 and TRBJ1-1; D call uncertain. The CDR3 runs to 11 residues. V lost 7 bases and J 1 base, leaving 3 bases between the germline ends. Germline CDR1 KGHDR, CDR2 SFDVKD. The CDR3 DNA reads TGTGCCACCAGGCGGAACACTGAAGCTTTCTTT. Encoded protein: CATRRNTEAFF.

The V gene is TRBV7-8, the J gene TRBJ2-3; D unresolved. CDR3 length: 12 residues. Germline V CDR1 and CDR2: SGHVS, FQNEAQ. Trimming shortened V by 4 bases and J by 4 bases, and 6 bases separated the two germline ends. The CDR3 here is CASSSPPDTQYF. The CDR3 bases are TGTGCCAGCAGCTCCCCTCCAGATACGCAGTATTTT.

This clone was picked up one time. The CDR3 region has the DNA TGTGCCAGCAGCTTGGGGGCCGACACCGAGCAGTACTTC. Its protein product is CASSLGADTEQYF. This rearrangement joins TRBV5-6 to TRBJ2-7, with D uncertain. Germline CDR1 is SGHDT and CDR2 is YYEEEE. This CDR3 is built from 13 residues. With 0 bases removed from V and 6 bases from J, the gap between germline ends came to 10 bases.

The chain has TRBV9 and TRBJ1-3, with 10 bases aligning to TRBD1. The germline CDR1 and CDR2 sequences are SGDLS and YYNGEE. V lost 4 bases and J lost 0; bases outside the gene matches: 7. The CDR3 sequence is 17 residues long. CDR3 bases: TGTGCCAGCAGCTCAGGACAGGGGGTCCACTCTGGAAACACCATATATTTT. Translated: CASSSGQGVHSGNTIYF.

This chain links TRBV6-2 or TRBV6-3 with TRBJ1-5; D is possibly TRBD1 (5 bases). This CDR3 is 14 amino acids long. Germline CDR1 reads MNHEY; CDR2 reads SVGEGT. Trimming removed 6 bases from V and 1 base from J, with 10 bases in between. CDR3 bases: TGTGCCAGCAGCCGGGGCATCAGCAATCAGCCCCAGCATTTT. It codes for CASSRGISNQPQHF.

The CDR3 is CASSPPAAGVGDTQYF. The CDR3 bases are TGTGCCAGCAGCCCTCCCGCGGCGGGAGTTGGGGATACGCAGTATTTT. The chain couples TRBV3-1 (or the pseudogene TRBV3-2) to TRBJ2-3, with 7 bases that match TRBD2. Germline V CDR1 and CDR2: LGHDT, YNNKEL (reference sequence). The CDR3 runs to 16 residues. The V gene end was trimmed by 4 bases and the J gene end by 6 bases; junction bases not matched to a gene: 13.

As for this clone: This specimen includes other DNA sequences encoding the same CDR3. The V gene is TRBV3-1 (or the pseudogene TRBV3-2), the J gene TRBJ2-7, with TRBD2 identical over 10 bases. Losses at the gene ends were 1 base for V and 0 bases for J; bases not matched to a gene: 3. CDR1 LGHDT and CDR2 YNNKEL come from the germline V gene (reference sequence). CDR3 length equals 16 residues. Here the CDR3 DNA reads TGTGCCAGCAGCCAAGGGACTAGCGGTTACTCCTACGAGCAGTACTTC. Protein sequence: CASSQGTSGYSYEQYF.

This chain links TRBV24-1 with TRBJ2-1; no reliable D call. The V and J ends lost 5 bases and 6 bases respectively, with 7 bases between them. Germline V gives CDR1 KGHDR, CDR2 SFDVKD. CDR3 length: 12 amino acids. In DNA, the CDR3 is TGTGCCACCAGTGTTGGATTCAATGAGCAGTTCTTC. This encodes CATSVGFNEQFF.

With respect to this clone: This sample includes further DNA sequences coding for the same CDR3. The rearrangement uses TRBV10-3 and TRBJ1-5; D is unresolved. The germline CDR1 and CDR2 sequences are ENHRY and SYGVKD. The CDR3 runs 15 residues. The V gene lost 0 bases and the J gene lost 2 bases, with 8 bases spanning the gap. DNA of the CDR3: TGTGCCATCAGTGAGTCAGGCGGGGGCAATCAGCCCCAGCATTTT. It encodes CAISESGGGNQPQHF.

The V call is TRBV5-1, the J call TRBJ2-7; 9 positions agree with TRBD1. After removal of 5 bases from V and 3 bases from J, the junction contained 9 bases not matched to a gene. Per germline, CDR1 SGHRS and CDR2 YFSETQ. This CDR3 has 15 residues. This CDR3 reads CASRPGQGQFYEQYF. The DNA for the CDR3 is TGCGCCAGCAGGCCGGGACAGGGTCAATTCTACGAGCAGTACTTC.

This chain joins TRBV6-5 and TRBJ2-7, with a possible D match to TRBD1 (6 bases). The germline CDR1 and CDR2 sequences are MNHEY and SVGAGI. The CDR3 is made up of 11 amino acids. Trimming took 8 bases from V and 4 from J, leaving 9 bases between them. Written as DNA, the CDR3 is TGTGCCAGCGAAAGGGGGTACGAGCAGTACTTC. It translates to CASERGYEQYF.

The chain uses TRBV11-3 and TRBJ2-3; D possibly corresponds to TRBD1 (6 bases). V lost 4 bases and J lost 2, with 16 bases in between. There are 16 residues in the CDR3. Germline assignment: CDR1 SGHNT and CDR2 YENEEA. The CDR3 reads CASSSSTGHTTDTQYF. The DNA of the CDR3 is TGTGCCAGCAGCTCCTCAACGGGACACACCACAGATACGCAGTATTTT.

The chain links TRBV5-1 to TRBJ2-1; D is ambiguous. The CDR3 runs to 15 residues. V lost 4 bases, J lost 8 bases, and 19 bases lay in between. The germline V gene encodes CDR1 SGHRS and CDR2 YFSETQ. The DNA for the CDR3 is TGCGCCAGCAGCCTATCCGGGCCCCCCGTGGATGAGCAGTTCTTC. Translation: CASSLSGPPVDEQFF.

V gene TRBV5-1 combines with J gene TRBJ1-6, with D possibly TRBD1 on 5 matching bases. V was clipped by 0 bases and J by 2 bases, with 6 bases between them. This CDR3 has 15 amino acids. CDR1 is SGHRS and CDR2 is YFSETQ in the germline V gene. The CDR3 is CASSLEGAYNSPLHF. CDR3 nucleotides: TGCGCCAGCAGCTTGGAAGGGGCCTATAATTCACCCCTCCACTTT.

In nucleotides, the CDR3 is TGTGCCAGTCTCCTTTCCGGGACGGCGGGAGGGAAAGCTTTCTTT. Translating gives CASLLSGTAGGKAFF. The J gene is TRBJ1-1, the V gene TRBV6-5, with D possibly matching TRBD1 (5 bases). The V gene lost 9 bases and the J gene lost 9 bases, with 26 bases spanning the gap. CDR1 MNHEY and CDR2 SVGAGI come from the germline V gene. The CDR3 is 15 amino acids.

This clone has only a few counts. The chain uses TRBV4-1 and TRBJ1-5; no definite D call. Trimming removed 4 bases at V and 2 bases at J, with 15 bases between. Per germline, CDR1 MGHRA and CDR2 YSYEKL. The CDR3 consists of 16 residues. CDR3 sequence: CASSPRVGGGNQPQHF. CDR3 nucleotide sequence: TGCGCCAGCAGCCCCCGGGTTGGTGGTGGCAATCAGCCCCAGCATTTT.

This chain connects TRBV7-2 to TRBJ1-4, with 7 bases that match TRBD1. This CDR3 has 14 residues. Germline CDR1 is SGHTA and CDR2 is FQGNSA. V shed 5 bases and J 2 bases; nucleotides not matched to a gene: 2. In DNA, the CDR3 is TGTGCCAGCAGCCTCAGGGGGACTAATGAAAAACTGTTTTTT. Encoded protein: CASSLRGTNEKLFF.

The chain recombines TRBV15 with TRBJ2-6, with D possibly being TRBD1 (5 bases). The CDR3 spans 14 residues. Trimming took off 0 bases at V and 17 bases at J, with 17 bases between the two ends. Per germline, CDR1 LNHNV and CDR2 YYDKDF (reference sequence). The CDR3 DNA reads as TGTGCCACCAGCAGAGATGGACATCTCCGACCGTTGACTTTC. Its translation: CATSRDGHLRPLTF.